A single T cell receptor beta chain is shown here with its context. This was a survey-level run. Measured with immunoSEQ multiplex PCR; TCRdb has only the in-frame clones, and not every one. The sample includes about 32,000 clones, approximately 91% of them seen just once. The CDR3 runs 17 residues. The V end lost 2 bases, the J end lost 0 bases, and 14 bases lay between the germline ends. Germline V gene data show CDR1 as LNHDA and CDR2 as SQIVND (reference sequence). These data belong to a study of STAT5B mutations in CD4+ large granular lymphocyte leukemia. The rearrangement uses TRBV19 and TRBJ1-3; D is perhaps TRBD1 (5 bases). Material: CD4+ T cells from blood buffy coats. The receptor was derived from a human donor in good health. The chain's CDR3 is CASSIPPGRDSGNTIYF. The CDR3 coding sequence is TGTGCCAGTAGTATACCCCCGGGACGGGACTCTGGAAACACCATATATTTT.